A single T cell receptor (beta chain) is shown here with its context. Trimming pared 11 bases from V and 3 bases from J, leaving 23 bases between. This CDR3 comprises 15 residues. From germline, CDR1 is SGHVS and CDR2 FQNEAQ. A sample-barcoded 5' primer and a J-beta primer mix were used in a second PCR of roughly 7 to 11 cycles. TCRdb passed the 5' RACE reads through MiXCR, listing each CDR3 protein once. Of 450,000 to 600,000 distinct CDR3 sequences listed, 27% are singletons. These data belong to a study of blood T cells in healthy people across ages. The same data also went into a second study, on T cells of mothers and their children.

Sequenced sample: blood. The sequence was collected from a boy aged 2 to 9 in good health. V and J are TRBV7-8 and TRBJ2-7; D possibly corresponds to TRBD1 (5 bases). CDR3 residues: CADSWKQGPGYEQYF. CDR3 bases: TGTGCCGACAGCTGGAAGCAGGGCCCCGGCTACGAGCAGTACTTC. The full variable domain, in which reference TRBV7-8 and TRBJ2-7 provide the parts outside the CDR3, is GAGVSQSPRYKVAKRGQDVALRCDPISGHVSLFWYQQALGQGPEFLTYFQNEAQLDKSGLPSDRFFAERPEGSVSTLKIQRTQQEDSAVYLCADSWKQGPGYEQYFGPGTRLTVT.